This TCR beta chain was sequenced during a study of regulatory T cells in long-lasting Graves disease. The TCR beta library used iRepertoire HTBI primers with Arm-PCR amplification of CDR3. TCRdb reprocessed the multiplex PCR reads with MiXCR, giving one entry per CDR3 protein. The data contain about 240,000 distinct CDR3 sequences, 20% to 25% of them seen just once; the ten biggest clones take up more than 11%. Documented time point: newly diagnosed GD, antithyroid drugs for less than 3 months. PBMC-derived RNA was used for the TCR library. This clonotype was found a few times. Antigen unknown. Whole-study findings and limits: Only a small sample size was used, which may have cut accuracy. Persistent disease exhibited a predilection for TRBV28, TRBJ1-2 and TRBJ2-5.

Germline CDR1 LNHNV, CDR2 YYDKDF (reference sequence). There are 15 residues in the CDR3. V lost 0 bases, J lost 9 bases, and 12 bases lay in between. The origin of this receptor is a female donor with Graves disease. Sample: peripheral blood mononuclear cells (PBMCs), taken at new diagnosis, from a patient treated with antithyroid drugs. The chain joins TRBV15 to TRBJ1-6; D unclear. CDR3 bases: TGTGCCACCAGCAGAGATCCGAATACGGGTTCACCCCTCCACTTT. Amino acids: CATSRDPNTGSPLHF.